A selection of T cell receptor beta chains follows, all from one sample in a study of control samples from healthy donors and cancer patients. Measured with immunoSEQ multiplex PCR; TCRdb has only the in-frame clones, and not every one. Among roughly 100,000 clones listed, approximately 83% were seen once. The sequenced sample was blood. The receptor source for this set is a woman between 50 and 59 years old in good health. Both conserved end residues are part of each CDR3. The order of the fields is D gene, clone size, CDR3 length, V gene, J gene, CDR3 DNA, CDR3 protein. A D gene is named only where the DNA matches it firmly. For some rows the clone size is stated as once, few or many, or as a class when expanded; others skip it.

d_call: NA
clone_size: NA
cdr3_length: 14
v_call: TRBV7-3
j_call: TRBJ1-1
cdr3_nt: TGTGCCAGCAGCTTCGGGAGTATGAACACTGAAGCTTTCTTT
cdr3_aa: CASSFGSMNTEAFF

d_call: NA
clone_size: few
cdr3_length: 12
v_call: TRBV3-1/TRBV3-2
j_call: TRBJ1-3
cdr3_nt: TGTGCCAGCAGCCTCTCTGGAAACACCATATATTTT
cdr3_aa: CASSLSGNTIYF

d_call: TRBD2
clone_size: NA
cdr3_length: 16
v_call: TRBV27
j_call: TRBJ2-5
cdr3_nt: TGTGCCAGCAGTTTATACCCAGCGGGGGTACAAGAGACCCAGTACTTC
cdr3_aa: CASSLYPAGVQETQYF

d_call: NA
clone_size: once
cdr3_length: 15
v_call: TRBV11-3
j_call: TRBJ1-2
cdr3_nt: TGTGCCAGCAGCTTAGAGGGGCCGGACGGCACTGGCTACACCTTC
cdr3_aa: CASSLEGPDGTGYTF

d_call: NA
clone_size: NA
cdr3_length: 12
v_call: TRBV9
j_call: TRBJ1-2
cdr3_nt: TGTGCCAGCAGCGAGGAGGTGGGAGGCTACACCTTC
cdr3_aa: CASSEEVGGYTF

d_call: NA
clone_size: NA
cdr3_length: 15
v_call: TRBV18
j_call: TRBJ1-5
cdr3_nt: TGTGCCAGCTCCCGATTTGAGGTTGGCAATCAGCCCCAGCATTTT
cdr3_aa: CASSRFEVGNQPQHF

d_call: NA
clone_size: NA
cdr3_length: 14
v_call: TRBV7-2
j_call: TRBJ2-3
cdr3_nt: TGTGCCAGCAGCTTAGCGTGGGTGGGAGATACGCAGTATTTT
cdr3_aa: CASSLAWVGDTQYF

d_call: TRBD2
clone_size: NA
cdr3_length: 16
v_call: TRBV4-1
j_call: TRBJ2-1
cdr3_nt: TGCGCCAGCAGCCCCTTAAGCGGGGGGGCCTACAATGAGCAGTTCTTC
cdr3_aa: CASSPLSGGAYNEQFF

d_call: NA
clone_size: few
cdr3_length: 17
v_call: TRBV29-1
j_call: TRBJ1-1
cdr3_nt: TGCAGCGTAGACTATCGGGCCCCCATCGTAGGGAACACTGAAGCTTTCTTT
cdr3_aa: CSVDYRAPIVGNTEAFF

d_call: NA
clone_size: NA
cdr3_length: 15
v_call: TRBV19
j_call: TRBJ1-4
cdr3_nt: TGTGCCAGTAGTATAGGGCTCGGGCGTAATGAAAAACTGTTTTTT
cdr3_aa: CASSIGLGRNEKLFF

d_call: NA
clone_size: once
cdr3_length: 15
v_call: TRBV4-3
j_call: TRBJ1-1
cdr3_nt: TGCGCCAGCAGCCAAGGTTTCTACATGAACACTGAAGCTTTCTTT
cdr3_aa: CASSQGFYMNTEAFF

d_call: NA
clone_size: NA
cdr3_length: 13
v_call: TRBV7-2
j_call: TRBJ2-7
cdr3_nt: TGTGCCAGCAGCTTGGGGACCACCTACGAGCAGTACTTC
cdr3_aa: CASSLGTTYEQYF

d_call: TRBD2
clone_size: few
cdr3_length: 18
v_call: TRBV3-1/TRBV3-2
j_call: TRBJ2-3
cdr3_nt: TGTGCCAGCAGCCAAGAAGTCAGACTAGCGGGGGCCGCAGATACGCAGTATTTT
cdr3_aa: CASSQEVRLAGAADTQYF

d_call: NA
clone_size: NA
cdr3_length: 15
v_call: TRBV5-8
j_call: TRBJ2-5
cdr3_nt: TGTGCCAGCAGCTCCCCCCATTGGGCCCAAGAGACCCAGTACTTC
cdr3_aa: CASSSPHWAQETQYF

d_call: TRBD1
clone_size: NA
cdr3_length: 15
v_call: TRBV7-2
j_call: TRBJ1-2
cdr3_nt: TGTGCCAGCAGCCCAGGGAACAGGGGCATCTATGGCTACACCTTC
cdr3_aa: CASSPGNRGIYGYTF

d_call: NA
clone_size: NA
cdr3_length: 14
v_call: TRBV7-3
j_call: TRBJ2-1
cdr3_nt: TGTGCCAGCAGCCCGGGGGTCTCTGCAAATGAGCAGTTCTTC
cdr3_aa: CASSPGVSANEQFF

d_call: NA
clone_size: NA
cdr3_length: 12
v_call: TRBV7-9
j_call: TRBJ1-6
cdr3_nt: TGTGCCAGCCAAAGGGATAATTCACCCCTCCACTTT
cdr3_aa: CASQRDNSPLHF

d_call: NA
clone_size: NA
cdr3_length: 15
v_call: TRBV6-2/TRBV6-3
j_call: TRBJ1-5
cdr3_nt: TGTGCCAGCAGTTACTTGGGAAATAGCAATCAGCCCCAGCATTTT
cdr3_aa: CASSYLGNSNQPQHF

d_call: TRBD1
clone_size: NA
cdr3_length: 13
v_call: TRBV4-3
j_call: TRBJ1-2
cdr3_nt: TGCGCCAGCAGCCAGGGGACAGGGGCTGGCTACACCTTC
cdr3_aa: CASSQGTGAGYTF

d_call: TRBD1
clone_size: NA
cdr3_length: 15
v_call: TRBV6-5
j_call: TRBJ1-3
cdr3_nt: TGTGCCAGCTCCCGATCCCAGGGGGCTGGAAACACCATATATTTT
cdr3_aa: CASSRSQGAGNTIYF

d_call: NA
clone_size: NA
cdr3_length: 13
v_call: TRBV7-3
j_call: TRBJ2-3
cdr3_nt: TGTGCCAGCAGCGCCCAACCCTCAGAAACGCAGTATTTT
cdr3_aa: CASSAQPSETQYF

d_call: NA
clone_size: NA
cdr3_length: 15
v_call: TRBV27
j_call: TRBJ2-7
cdr3_nt: TGTGCCAGCAGTATTGGACAGAGGGTACCCTACGAGCAGTACTTC
cdr3_aa: CASSIGQRVPYEQYF

d_call: NA
clone_size: NA
cdr3_length: 15
v_call: TRBV29-1
j_call: TRBJ2-3
cdr3_nt: TGCAGCGCTATCCGTCCGGGCGTGGGCGCAGATACGCAGTATTTT
cdr3_aa: CSAIRPGVGADTQYF

d_call: NA
clone_size: NA
cdr3_length: 13
v_call: TRBV12-3/TRBV12-4
j_call: TRBJ2-5
cdr3_nt: TGTGCCAGCAGTTTTGGCTCCCAAGAGACCCAGTACTTC
cdr3_aa: CASSFGSQETQYF

d_call: TRBD1
clone_size: NA
cdr3_length: 14
v_call: TRBV27
j_call: TRBJ1-6
cdr3_nt: TGTGCCAGCTGCAACAGGGGAAACAATTCACCCCTCCACTTT
cdr3_aa: CASCNRGNNSPLHF

d_call: TRBD1
clone_size: NA
cdr3_length: 16
v_call: TRBV9
j_call: TRBJ1-2
cdr3_nt: TGTGCCAGCAGCGTAGCCGCACAGGGGGCGCCGGATGGCTACACCTTC
cdr3_aa: CASSVAAQGAPDGYTF

d_call: TRBD2
clone_size: NA
cdr3_length: 15
v_call: TRBV5-1
j_call: TRBJ2-1
cdr3_nt: TGCGCCAGCAGCTTGATCGGGGGGGCCGGCAATGAGCAGTTCTTC
cdr3_aa: CASSLIGGAGNEQFF

d_call: NA
clone_size: NA
cdr3_length: 15
v_call: TRBV7-2
j_call: TRBJ2-2
cdr3_nt: TGTGCCAGCAGCTTAAATAGCATGAACACCGGGGAGCTGTTTTTT
cdr3_aa: CASSLNSMNTGELFF

d_call: TRBD1
clone_size: NA
cdr3_length: 13
v_call: TRBV27
j_call: TRBJ2-7
cdr3_nt: TGTGCCAGCAGCCCGGGACAGGGCTACGAGCAGTACTTC
cdr3_aa: CASSPGQGYEQYF

d_call: NA
clone_size: NA
cdr3_length: 14
v_call: TRBV5-4
j_call: TRBJ2-7
cdr3_nt: TGTGCCAGCAGCTTTCGAGGGAGTTCATACGAGCAGTACTTC
cdr3_aa: CASSFRGSSYEQYF

d_call: NA
clone_size: NA
cdr3_length: 14
v_call: TRBV25-1
j_call: TRBJ2-3
cdr3_nt: TGTGCCAGCAGTGGACCCGGGGCTCCAGATACGCAGTATTTT
cdr3_aa: CASSGPGAPDTQYF

d_call: NA
clone_size: few
cdr3_length: 16
v_call: TRBV7-6
j_call: TRBJ2-2
cdr3_nt: TGTGCCAGCAGCTTAGCGCGGGTAGGTGACACCGGGGAGCTGTTTTTT
cdr3_aa: CASSLARVGDTGELFF

d_call: NA
clone_size: once
cdr3_length: 13
v_call: TRBV29-1
j_call: TRBJ1-2
cdr3_nt: TGCAGCGCTGGCACAGGACCCAACTATGGCTACACCTTC
cdr3_aa: CSAGTGPNYGYTF

d_call: TRBD1
clone_size: NA
cdr3_length: 15
v_call: TRBV6-2/TRBV6-3
j_call: TRBJ2-7
cdr3_nt: TGTGCCAGCAGCGACAAAGGGGGCAGAACCTACGAGCAGTACTTC
cdr3_aa: CASSDKGGRTYEQYF

d_call: NA
clone_size: once
cdr3_length: 13
v_call: TRBV12-3/TRBV12-4
j_call: TRBJ1-1
cdr3_nt: TGTGCCAGCAGTTCCGGGCCGAGCACTGAAGCTTTCTTT
cdr3_aa: CASSSGPSTEAFF

d_call: TRBD1
clone_size: NA
cdr3_length: 13
v_call: TRBV19
j_call: TRBJ1-2
cdr3_nt: TGTGCCAGTAGTGGACGGACAGGGTATGGCTACACCTTC
cdr3_aa: CASSGRTGYGYTF

d_call: NA
clone_size: NA
cdr3_length: 14
v_call: TRBV4-3
j_call: TRBJ1-4
cdr3_nt: TGCGCCAGCAGCCAAGATACGGGGTATGAAAAACTGTTTTTT
cdr3_aa: CASSQDTGYEKLFF

d_call: NA
clone_size: few
cdr3_length: 14
v_call: TRBV11-3
j_call: TRBJ1-5
cdr3_nt: TGTGCCAGCAGCCCCCGACTTGTCAATCAGCCCCAGCATTTT
cdr3_aa: CASSPRLVNQPQHF

d_call: TRBD2
clone_size: NA
cdr3_length: 17
v_call: TRBV19
j_call: TRBJ2-2
cdr3_nt: TGTGCCAGTAGTATCGCTAGCGGGGGGCCTAACACCGGGGAGCTGTTTTTT
cdr3_aa: CASSIASGGPNTGELFF

d_call: TRBD2
clone_size: NA
cdr3_length: 17
v_call: TRBV11-2
j_call: TRBJ2-2
cdr3_nt: TGTGCCAGCAGCTTAAGGGTGACTAGCGGTAACACCGGGGAGCTGTTTTTT
cdr3_aa: CASSLRVTSGNTGELFF

d_call: NA
clone_size: few
cdr3_length: 15
v_call: TRBV9
j_call: TRBJ2-7
cdr3_nt: TGTGCCAGCAGCGTAGGGGGGACTTTCTCCTACGAGCAGTACTTC
cdr3_aa: CASSVGGTFSYEQYF

d_call: TRBD1
clone_size: NA
cdr3_length: 14
v_call: TRBV7-2
j_call: TRBJ1-6
cdr3_nt: TGTGCCAGCAGCTTATACAGGGGTGAGTCACCCCTCCACTTT
cdr3_aa: CASSLYRGESPLHF

d_call: TRBD1
clone_size: NA
cdr3_length: 13
v_call: TRBV25-1
j_call: TRBJ2-7
cdr3_nt: TGTGCCAGCAGTCGGACAGGGTTCTACGAGCAGTACTTC
cdr3_aa: CASSRTGFYEQYF

d_call: NA
clone_size: NA
cdr3_length: 14
v_call: TRBV6-5
j_call: TRBJ2-7
cdr3_nt: TGTGCCAGCAGTCGGAGTGCAGGGAACTACGAGCAGTACTTC
cdr3_aa: CASSRSAGNYEQYF

d_call: TRBD2
clone_size: NA
cdr3_length: 17
v_call: TRBV29-1
j_call: TRBJ2-3
cdr3_nt: TGCAGCGTTCGCGGGACTAGCGGGAGAGCAATGAGAGATACGCAGTATTTT
cdr3_aa: CSVRGTSGRAMRDTQYF

d_call: NA
clone_size: NA
cdr3_length: 14
v_call: TRBV2
j_call: TRBJ2-3
cdr3_nt: TGTGCCAGCAGTGACAGGGGAAACTCAGATACGCAGTATTTT
cdr3_aa: CASSDRGNSDTQYF

d_call: NA
clone_size: NA
cdr3_length: 16
v_call: TRBV5-5
j_call: TRBJ2-7
cdr3_nt: TGTGCCAGCAGCCTACGAGGCGGGACCACCTCCTACGAGCAGTACTTC
cdr3_aa: CASSLRGGTTSYEQYF

d_call: TRBD1
clone_size: NA
cdr3_length: 14
v_call: TRBV7-2
j_call: TRBJ2-7
cdr3_nt: TGTGCCAGCAGCTTACAGGGGGAATTCTACGAGCAGTACTTC
cdr3_aa: CASSLQGEFYEQYF

d_call: NA
clone_size: once
cdr3_length: 15
v_call: TRBV19
j_call: TRBJ2-7
cdr3_nt: TGTGCCAGTAGTATAAGGAGGGCTCCCAACTACGAGCAGTACTTC
cdr3_aa: CASSIRRAPNYEQYF

d_call: TRBD2
clone_size: NA
cdr3_length: 21
v_call: TRBV5-1
j_call: TRBJ2-3
cdr3_nt: TGCGCCAGCAGCCCAGATAGAGGGACTAGCGGAGTCTTTGGGCTCACAGATACGCAGTATTTT
cdr3_aa: CASSPDRGTSGVFGLTDTQYF

d_call: TRBD2
clone_size: NA
cdr3_length: 16
v_call: TRBV7-9
j_call: TRBJ2-5
cdr3_nt: TGTGCCAGCAGAAAAAGCGGGACGCGCTTCCAAGAGACCCAGTACTTC
cdr3_aa: CASRKSGTRFQETQYF

d_call: TRBD1
clone_size: many
cdr3_length: 15
v_call: TRBV6-1
j_call: TRBJ1-4
cdr3_nt: TGTGCCAGCAGTGATGACGGGACAGGGAGGGAAAAACTGTTTTTT
cdr3_aa: CASSDDGTGREKLFF

d_call: NA
clone_size: NA
cdr3_length: 13
v_call: TRBV7-3
j_call: TRBJ2-2
cdr3_nt: TGTGCCAGCAGCCCCGGTCAGTTTGGGGAGCTGTTTTTT
cdr3_aa: CASSPGQFGELFF